The source of this TCR beta chain is a study of blood T cell repertoires in COVID-19. Study details: T cells, B-cell-depleted T cells, or PBMCs supplied cDNA or gDNA.

Germline V CDR1 and CDR2: SGHTA, FQGNSA. V lost 2 bases to trimming and J lost 10 bases, with 15 bases between them. The CDR3 contains 15 residues. Assay used: immunoSEQ multiplex PCR; TCRdb lists only in-frame clones, some missing. The sample contains 250,000 to 350,000 clones, roughly nine tenths of which appear only once. Individuals aged about 18 to 100 years were recruited from 24 US areas. The rearrangement links TRBV7-2 to TRBJ1-6, with D possibly matching TRBD1 (6 bases). The sequencing input was PBMCs or T cells enriched from blood (not recorded which). This receptor was taken from a woman in her thirties or forties who had recovered from COVID-19. The CDR3 here is CASSLTAGAGSPLHF. The CDR3 region has the DNA TGTGCCAGCAGCTTAACCGCAGGGGCAGGCTCACCCCTCCACTTT.